This T cell receptor beta chain was retrieved from a study of blood T cell repertoires in COVID-19. Study in general: Whether acute or convalescent, the COVID-19 samples came from the United States, Italy and Spain.

TCRdb keeps only in-frame clones here, not all; method: immunoSEQ multiplex PCR. The data hold around 340,000 clones, with about 90% observed a single time. Participants were placed into cohorts based on the clinical history they reported. Participants classified as exposed had met a COVID-19 case within 2 weeks before study entry. The trim removed 3 bases at V and 9 bases at J, leaving 11 bases unmatched. The CDR3 spans 15 residues. From germline, CDR1 is WNHNN and CDR2 SYGVQD (reference sequence). This sequence joins TRBV10-1 and TRBJ2-1; 7 positions match TRBD2. Sequencing was done on a sample of PBMCs or T cells enriched from blood (not recorded which). This TCR derives from a woman in her 30s who had been exposed to COVID-19. The CDR3 reads CASSERLAPPREQFF. The CDR3 DNA reads TGCGCCAGCAGTGAACGACTAGCCCCCCCTCGTGAGCAGTTCTTC.